What follows are 9 T cell receptor beta chains derived from one specimen sequenced in a study of tumor and adjacent non-tumor tissue in lung cancer. TCRbeta libraries were built with three rounds of nested PCR, modified from ARM-PCR. TCRdb fed the multiplex PCR reads into MiXCR, producing one record per CDR3 protein. The table lists about 48,000 distinct CDR3 sequences, 55% to 65% of them singletons. This sample's RNA came from whole unsorted tissue. This non-tumor lung sample came from over 3 cm beyond the tumor edge. Sequenced sample: distant non-tumor lung tissue. These receptor sequences come from a woman in her seventies with non-small cell lung cancer.

This clonotype was detected only once. The germline gene is not matched at one end of the junction; a read error may be the cause. The gene calls are TRBV24-1 and TRBJ2-3; the D gene could be TRBD1 or TRBD2 (6 bases each). This CDR3 has 15 amino acids. Germline V gives CDR1 KGHDR, CDR2 SFDVKD. The CDR3 DNA is TGTGCCACCGGTGATTGGACCCGGGGGCCAGATACGCAGTATTTT. This codes for CATGDWTRGPDTQYF.

This clonotype was detected many times. The chain is built from TRBV6-5 and TRBJ2-3; 7 bases match TRBD1. The CDR3 runs to 16 residues. CDR1 is MNHEY and CDR2 is SVGAGI in the germline V gene. Losses at the gene ends were 2 bases for V and 3 bases for J; bases not matched to a gene: 8. The CDR3 bases are TGTGCCAGCAGTTACCCTAACAGGGGTCAAACAGATACGCAGTATTTT. The encoded protein is CASSYPNRGQTDTQYF.

Turning to this clonotype: Its ends do not fully match the called genes, so a read error is possible. DNA of the CDR3: TGTGCCAGCAGTTTAAACCGGAACACTGAAGCTCTCTTT. Translated: CASSLNRNTEALF. The chain uses TRBV7-3 and TRBJ1-1; no clear D gene. Germline values: CDR1 SGHTA, CDR2 FQGTGA. CDR3 length: 13 amino acids. Variable domain in full (rest from reference TRBV7-3 and TRBJ1-1): GAGVSQTPSNKVTEKGKYVELRCDPISGHTALYWYRQSLGQGPEFLIYFQGTGAADDSGLPNDRFFAVRPEGSVSTLKIQRTERGDSAVYLCASSLNRNTEALFGQGTRLTVV.

Ten or more counts support this clonotype. The chain recombines TRBV12-3 or TRBV12-4 with TRBJ1-3; 10 nucleotides align to TRBD1. This CDR3 has 16 residues. V lost 5 bases, J lost 4 bases, and 8 bases stayed unmatched. CDR3 amino acids: CASSARQGAGGNTIYF. CDR3 DNA sequence: TGTGCCAGCAGTGCTAGACAGGGGGCTGGAGGAAACACCATATATTTT.

Details on this clonotype: At one boundary the junction diverges from the germline segment, which might be a read error. The V and J genes are TRBV12-5 and TRBJ2-1, with 9 bases matching TRBD2. In germline, CDR1 is LGHNT, CDR2 FRNRAP. This CDR3 is built from 14 residues. The CDR3 protein is CANGYCGRASDQFF. CDR3 DNA sequence: TGTGCTAATGGTTATTGCGGGAGGGCCTCTGATCAGTTCTTC.

The CDR3 coding sequence is TGCGCCAGCAGCTGGACGGACAGGGTGTTCGATGAGCAGTTCTTC. Translated: CASSWTDRVFDEQFF. The V and J genes are TRBV5-1 and TRBJ2-1, with 8 bases matching TRBD1. Germline CDR1 and CDR2: SGHRS and YFSETQ. The CDR3 spans 15 residues. V was clipped by 3 bases and J by 8 bases; unmatched bases: 10.

This clonotype was found many times. The CDR3: CASNDRGKVGTEAFF. As DNA, the CDR3 is TGCGCCAGCAATGACAGGGGGAAGGTCGGCACTGAAGCTTTCTTT. The chain joins TRBV10-1 to TRBJ1-1; TRBD1 matches at 9 bases. V shed 7 bases, J shed 4 bases, and the junction held 10 bases outside the gene matches. This CDR3 comprises 15 residues. Germline V gene lookup returns CDR1 WNHNN and CDR2 SYGVQD (reference sequence).

Points on this clonotype: The germline gene is not matched at one end of the junction; a read error may be the cause. V usage is TRBV19 and J usage is TRBJ2-3; D remains unclear. CDR3 length equals 14 residues. The germline CDR1 and CDR2 sequences are LNHDA and SQIVND (reference sequence). This CDR3 is CASRIERSTDTQYF. CDR3 coding DNA: TGTGCAAGTAGGATTGAACGGAGCACAGATACGCAGTATTTT.

CDR3 bases: TGTGCCAGCAGTGAGACAGCCCTGAACACTGAAGCTTTCTTT. Protein sequence: CASSETALNTEAFF. V and J are TRBV2 and TRBJ1-1, with D maybe TRBD1 (5 bases). V shed 3 bases and J shed 0 bases, with 8 bases lying between them. This CDR3 has 14 residues. Germline V gene data show CDR1 as SNHLY and CDR2 as FYNNEI.